This is a list of T cell receptor beta chains from one sample in a study of shared clonotypes between healthy human individuals. Produced via immunoSEQ multiplex PCR; TCRdb's table is partial and in-frame only. The sample has approximately 400,000 clones; 96% are singletons. The sample comprised memory CD8+ T cells sorted from blood. The receptor source for this set is a man aged 25-40 years in good health. The CDR3 runs from the conserved cysteine through the conserved F or W. The D gene is left open where the match is weak. Clone size, where shown, is once, few, many, or a class for clones that have expanded.

>TRBJ2-1|.|.|TRBV19
TGTGCCAGTAGTACGACTAGTTTGTCCTACAATGAGCAGTTCTTC
CASSTTSLSYNEQFF
>TRBJ2-5|.|TRBD1|TRBV25-1
TGTGCCAGCAGTGAATACAGGGGGAAAGAGACCCAGTACTTC
CASSEYRGKETQYF
>TRBJ2-5|once|.|TRBV2
TGTGCCTCCCATCAGGAGGGGACCCAGTACTTC
CASHQEGTQYF
>TRBJ1-1|.|TRBD1|TRBV28
TGTGCCAGCAGTTTCCCCAGGGGGCGGGAAGCTTTCTTT
CASSFPRGREAFF
>TRBJ2-1|once|.|TRBV7-8
TGTGCCAGCAGCTTGGGACACAACAATGAGCAGTTCTTC
CASSLGHNNEQFF
>TRBJ2-7|.|TRBD1|TRBV13
TGTGCCGGCAGCAGGGGGCGCTACGAGCAGTACTTC
CAGSRGRYEQYF
>TRBJ2-7|.|TRBD2|TRBV6-1
TGTGCCAGCAGTAGCGGGAGGGCCTACGAGCAGTACTTC
CASSSGRAYEQYF
>TRBJ1-2|.|TRBD1|TRBV6-1
TGTGCCAGCAGTGACCCCAGGGCTCCGGGACAGGGATTTATAAGCTACACCTTC
CASSDPRAPGQGFISYTF
>TRBJ2-7|.|.|TRBV11-1
TGTGCCAGCAGCTCCCTGTTCGACTCACCCTACGAGCAGTACTTC
CASSSLFDSPYEQYF
>TRBJ2-2|.|TRBD1|TRBV5-6
TGTGCCAGCGAACAGGGGGACGGCACCGGGGAGCTGTTTTTT
CASEQGDGTGELFF
>TRBJ1-3|.|.|TRBV7-2
TGTGCCAGCAGCTTAGGGGGAGCAGGAAACACCATATATTTT
CASSLGGAGNTIYF
>TRBJ2-7|.|TRBD2|TRBV5-6
TGTGCCAGCAGGACTAGCGGGAACGAGCAGTACTTC
CASRTSGNEQYF
>TRBJ2-1|.|.|TRBV5-4
TGTGCCAGCAGCTTGGGGCATGACAATGAGCAGTTCTTC
CASSLGHDNEQFF
>TRBJ2-2|few|.|TRBV27
TGTGCCAGCAGTTTACTAAGCACCGGGGAGCTGTTTTTT
CASSLLSTGELFF
>TRBJ2-5|.|.|TRBV14
TGTGCCAGCAGCCAACGGGAGACCCAGTACTTC
CASSQRETQYF
>TRBJ2-7|.|TRBD2|TRBV10-3
TGTGCCATCAGTGGGACTAGCGGGATAAACGAGCAGTACTTC
CAISGTSGINEQYF
>TRBJ1-1|.|.|TRBV28
TGTGCCAGCAGTTTAAACAGTTCACCTGAAGCTTTCTTT
CASSLNSSPEAFF
>TRBJ1-4|.|.|TRBV5-1
TGCGCCAGCAGCTTGGCCCGACGGACTAATGAAAAACTGTTTTTT
CASSLARRTNEKLFF
>TRBJ2-7|.|.|TRBV28
TGTGCCAGCAGTTTACGGGGGGAGCAGTACTTC
CASSLRGEQYF
>TRBJ2-7|once|.|TRBV6-5
TGTGCCAGCACGACAAACTCCTACGAGCAGTACTTC
CASTTNSYEQYF
>TRBJ2-5|.|.|TRBV20-1
TGCAGTGCTTCGGACAGCAAGACCCAGTACTTC
CSASDSKTQYF
>TRBJ1-3|.|.|TRBV6-5
TGTGCCAGCAGTTACGGAAACACCATATATTTT
CASSYGNTIYF
>TRBJ1-1|once|.|TRBV13
TGTGCCAGCAGCTTTAGGGGAGGGATGAACACTGAAGCTTTCTTT
CASSFRGGMNTEAFF
>TRBJ2-1|.|TRBD2|TRBV29-1
TGCAGCGTTCCCCCAGCGGGACACAATGAGCAGTTCTTC
CSVPPAGHNEQFF
>TRBJ1-2|.|.|TRBV28
TGTGCCAGCAGTTTCGGGGACCGCTATGGCTACACCTTC
CASSFGDRYGYTF
>TRBJ2-1|.|TRBD2|TRBV10-3
TGTGCCATCAGTGAGTCTCGGGTAGCGGGGGTGAATGAGCAGTTCTTC
CAISESRVAGVNEQFF
>TRBJ1-2|.|.|TRBV6-1
TGTGCCAGCAGTGACAGGGATAACTATGGCTACACCTTC
CASSDRDNYGYTF
>TRBJ1-1|.|TRBD1|TRBV19
TGTGCCAGTAGCTCTGACAGGGACACTGAAGCTTTCTTT
CASSSDRDTEAFF
>TRBJ2-3|.|.|TRBV19
TGTGCCAGTACTCCAGGGGTGGGGACCACAGATACGCAGTATTTT
CASTPGVGTTDTQYF
>TRBJ1-4|.|.|TRBV28
TGTGCCAGCAGTTTATCTTCTAGCGAAAAACTGTTTTTT
CASSLSSSEKLFF
>TRBJ1-2|.|.|TRBV6-5
TGTGCCAGCGGCTGGACACCACTTAACTATGGCTACACCTTC
CASGWTPLNYGYTF
>TRBJ1-1|.|.|TRBV29-1
TGCAGCGCAGGTGGCGGGGGTCAGGACACTGAAGCTTTCTTT
CSAGGGGQDTEAFF
>TRBJ1-1|.|.|TRBV28
TGTGCCAGCAGTTTAAATCGGGCTGAAGCTTTCTTT
CASSLNRAEAFF
>TRBJ2-1|.|TRBD2|TRBV7-9
TGTGCCAGCAGCCTATTAGCGGGAGGGCGGAGTGAGCAGTTCTTC
CASSLLAGGRSEQFF
>TRBJ2-3|.|.|TRBV5-4
TGTGCCAGCAGCTTGGTACGGGCGTCTAGCACAGATACGCAGTATTTT
CASSLVRASSTDTQYF
>TRBJ2-3|.|.|TRBV25-1
TGTGCCAGCAGTGCCCTCAATACGCAGTATTTT
CASSALNTQYF
>TRBJ2-7|.|.|TRBV7-2
TGTGCCAGCAGCTTTGACCCCCCCTACGAGCAGTACTTC
CASSFDPPYEQYF
>TRBJ1-2|.|.|TRBV5-5
TGTGCCAGCAGCCCCCGGGCAGCTACTAACTATGGCTACACCTTC
CASSPRAATNYGYTF
>TRBJ2-2|once|.|TRBV30
TGTGCCTGGAGTGCACAGGGTATCGGGGAGCTGTTTTTT
CAWSAQGIGELFF
>TRBJ1-1|.|TRBD1|TRBV6-1
TGTGCCAGCCGGGACAGGCTTCTGGGGGCTTTCTTT
CASRDRLLGAFF
>TRBJ2-7|.|TRBD2|TRBV10-3
TGTGCCATCAGTGCCCGGGACTACGCCTACGAGCAGTACTTC
CAISARDYAYEQYF
>TRBJ2-3|.|TRBD2|TRBV19
TGTGCCAGTAGTCCACAACTAGCGGGAGGGCCGCCAGATACGCAGTATTTT
CASSPQLAGGPPDTQYF
>TRBJ2-2|.|.|TRBV5-1
TGCGCCAGCAGCTTGCTGCGACACGACACCGGGGAGCTGTTTTTT
CASSLLRHDTGELFF
>TRBJ2-5|.|TRBD2|TRBV5-1
TGCGCCAGCGGACTAGCGGGAGGGGGGCAAGAGACCCAGTACTTC
CASGLAGGGQETQYF
>TRBJ2-1|.|.|TRBV6-4
TGTGCCAGCAGTGACGAGATTCACAATGAGCAGTTCTTC
CASSDEIHNEQFF
>TRBJ2-1|once|.|TRBV10-1
TGCGCCAGCCCGCTACTCTCCGCGGTCTCCTACAATGAGCAGTTCTTC
CASPLLSAVSYNEQFF
>TRBJ1-1|.|.|TRBV28
TGTGCCAGCAGTTTAGGGACGGGCTGGGCTTTCTTT
CASSLGTGWAFF
>TRBJ1-2|.|TRBD1|TRBV11-2
TGTGCCAGCAGGGAACGGGACAGGGGTATCGGCTACACCTTC
CASRERDRGIGYTF
>TRBJ2-6|.|.|TRBV7-9
TGTGCCAGCAGCCGCATTGAGGTGTTGGGGGCCAACGTCCTGACTTTC
CASSRIEVLGANVLTF
>TRBJ2-1|.|.|TRBV7-3
TGTGCCAGCAGTTACACCTCCTACAATGAGCAGTTCTTC
CASSYTSYNEQFF
>TRBJ1-1|.|.|TRBV7-5
TGTGCCAGAGCACCTTGTGCTTTCTTT
CARAPCAFF
>TRBJ2-1|.|.|TRBV19
TGTGCCAGTAGTCTTCATCAAGCGAGCTCCTACAATGAGCAGTTCTTC
CASSLHQASSYNEQFF
>TRBJ2-3|.|.|TRBV20-1
TGCAGTGCTGCCGGAGGGGATACGCAGTATTTT
CSAAGGDTQYF
>TRBJ2-5|.|.|TRBV20-1
TGCAGTGCTAGAAGTCAAGAGACCCAGTACTTC
CSARSQETQYF
>TRBJ2-3|.|TRBD2|TRBV30
TGTGCCTGGTCAACCGGGACTAGCTATATCACAGATACGCAGTATTTT
CAWSTGTSYITDTQYF
>TRBJ1-5|.|TRBD1|TRBV28
TGTGCCAGCAGCCCGACAGGGGGGGGTCAGCCCCAGCATTTT
CASSPTGGGQPQHF
>TRBJ2-3|.|TRBD2|TRBV7-9
TGTGCCAGCAGCCCCCTTACTAGCGGGAGGGGGGCTAGCACAGATACGCAGTATTTT
CASSPLTSGRGASTDTQYF
>TRBJ1-5|.|.|TRBV6-1
TGTGCCAGCAGTATTGAGCACAGCGGGCCTCAGCATTTT
CASSIEHSGPQHF